These T cell receptor beta chains were read from a single sample in a study of blood T cell repertoires in COVID-19. Assay: immunoSEQ multiplex PCR; the TCRdb copy retains only in-frame clones and omits some. The data contain approximately 69,000 clones, 88% of them singletons. The specimen sequenced was peripheral blood. The receptor set was obtained from a man aged 45-65 years with acute or convalescent COVID-19. The CDR3 runs from the conserved cysteine through the conserved F or W. D genes are given only for firm matches. The size field is filled for only some rows; it gives once, few, many or a size class.

CDR3 length	D gene	V gene	clone size	J gene	CDR3 DNA	CDR3 protein
19	TRBD1	TRBV7-6	NA	TRBJ1-1	TGTGCCAGCAGCTTAGCGGGGACAGGGGGCTTTCCAATGAACACTGAAGCTTTCTTT	CASSLAGTGGFPMNTEAFF
15	NA	TRBV2	NA	TRBJ2-7	TGTGCCAGCAGTGAGCTCCGGACTCAAACCTACGAGCAGTACTTC	CASSELRTQTYEQYF
14	TRBD1	TRBV25-1	few	TRBJ2-2	TGTGCCAGCAGGGGACAGGGCCAGACCGGGGAGCTGTTTTTT	CASRGQGQTGELFF
13	TRBD1	TRBV6-5	NA	TRBJ1-2	TGTGCCAGCAGGCCCGACAGGGGCTTAGGCTACACCTTC	CASRPDRGLGYTF
20	TRBD1	TRBV14	NA	TRBJ2-5	TGTGCCAGCAGCCAAGATTGGACAGGGTCTACTTGGCTTGGCTTGGGGACCCAGTACTTC	CASSQDWTGSTWLGLGTQYF
15	NA	TRBV6-1	NA	TRBJ1-5	TGTGCCAGCAGTGAATTCAGGCAGGGCAATCAGCCCCAGCATTTT	CASSEFRQGNQPQHF
17	TRBD1	TRBV18	NA	TRBJ1-5	TGTGCCAGCTCACCAGGCCAGGGGGCTAATACATATCAGCCCCAGCATTTT	CASSPGQGANTYQPQHF
13	NA	TRBV12-3/TRBV12-4	NA	TRBJ2-5	TGTGCCAGCAGTCCCCCGGCGCGGGGGACCCAGTACTTC	CASSPPARGTQYF
13	NA	TRBV29-1	NA	TRBJ1-5	TGCAGCGTTTCTGGGGGGTTTAATCAGCCCCAGCATTTT	CSVSGGFNQPQHF
16	NA	TRBV14	NA	TRBJ1-6	TGTGCCAGCAGCCAAGACGGGGGTTTCTATAATTCACCCCTCCACTTT	CASSQDGGFYNSPLHF
15	NA	TRBV5-1	NA	TRBJ1-4	TGCGCCAGCAGCTTGGCCTACAGGGATAATGAAAAACTGTTTTTT	CASSLAYRDNEKLFF
16	NA	TRBV12-5	NA	TRBJ1-3	TGTGCTAGTGGTTTCCAAACAGGCCGCTCTGGAAACACCATATATTTT	CASGFQTGRSGNTIYF
13	TRBD1	TRBV30	once	TRBJ1-1	TGTGCCTGGAGCCGGACAGGACGGTCTGAAGCTTTCTTT	CAWSRTGRSEAFF
14	NA	TRBV2	NA	TRBJ1-2	TGTGCCAGCAGTGGGGTTTCAGGGGCCTATGGCTACACCTTC	CASSGVSGAYGYTF
13	TRBD1	TRBV5-1	NA	TRBJ2-7	TGCGCCAGCAGCGACGACAGGGCCTACGAGCAGTACTTC	CASSDDRAYEQYF
15	TRBD1	TRBV19	NA	TRBJ1-2	TGTGCCAGTAGTATTGGGACAGGGTTTTCTAACGGCTACACCTTC	CASSIGTGFSNGYTF
15	NA	TRBV5-1	NA	TRBJ2-2	TGCGCCAGCAGCTCCGGGAGCTTAAACACCGGGGAGCTGTTTTTT	CASSSGSLNTGELFF
16	NA	TRBV27	NA	TRBJ1-3	TGTGCCAGCAGTTTATCAAGACAGAGCTCTGGAAACACCATATATTTT	CASSLSRQSSGNTIYF
17	NA	TRBV9	NA	TRBJ2-3	TGTGCCAGCAGCGTCGGTGGGTCGGGTAGTTTCACAGATACGCAGTATTTT	CASSVGGSGSFTDTQYF
11	TRBD1	TRBV11-2	NA	TRBJ1-1	TGTGCCAGCAGCCCCCGGACAGGGGCTTTCTTT	CASSPRTGAFF
15	TRBD1	TRBV6-5	NA	TRBJ2-5	TGTGCCAGCAGTTACTCCCCGGACAGGGGAGAGACCCAGTACTTC	CASSYSPDRGETQYF
14	TRBD2	TRBV30	NA	TRBJ2-3	TGTGCCTGGAGTGCTGGGGGGGGCACAGATACGCAGTATTTT	CAWSAGGGTDTQYF
12	NA	TRBV13	NA	TRBJ2-5	TGTGCCAGCAGCTTGACAGAAGAGACCCAGTACTTC	CASSLTEETQYF
15	TRBD1	TRBV5-4	NA	TRBJ1-5	TGTGCCAGCAGCCGAGGACAGGGACCCAATCAGCCCCAGCATTTT	CASSRGQGPNQPQHF
20	NA	TRBV18	NA	TRBJ2-4	TGTGCCAGCTCACAAACCGGGACAAGTAACGTTAAGAAGTCAAAAAACATTCAGTACTTC	CASSQTGTSNVKKSKNIQYF
12	NA	TRBV12-3/TRBV12-4	NA	TRBJ1-3	TGTGCCAGCAGTTTTAATCAGGACACCATATATTTT	CASSFNQDTIYF
14	NA	TRBV19	once	TRBJ2-1	TGTGCCAGTAGTATAGACCCCGAGGGCAATGAGCAGTTCTTC	CASSIDPEGNEQFF
16	TRBD1	TRBV9	NA	TRBJ2-7	TGTGCCAGCAGCTCCAATTACGGGGACAGGGGTTGCGAGCAGTACTTC	CASSSNYGDRGCEQYF
17	NA	TRBV19	NA	TRBJ2-5	TGTGCCAGTAGTATAGATGGGACCCACCAGGGGGGAGAGACCCAGTACTTC	CASSIDGTHQGGETQYF
16	NA	TRBV3-1/TRBV3-2	NA	TRBJ1-3	TGTGCCAGCAGCCTAAATCCCGGTAACTCTGGAAACACCATATATTTT	CASSLNPGNSGNTIYF
17	TRBD2	TRBV6-1	once	TRBJ2-7	TGTGCCAGCAGTGGGGGTAGCGGGGGGGCCGAGTCCTACGAGCAGTACTTC	CASSGGSGGAESYEQYF
16	NA	TRBV21-1	NA	TRBJ2-7	TGTGCCAGCAGCAATAAGGGACAGGGAGAAAAGGGGGAGCAGTACTTC	CASSNKGQGEKGEQYF
14	NA	TRBV5-1	NA	TRBJ1-6	TGCGCCAGCAGCAGGACAGCAAGTAATTCACCCCTCCACTTT	CASSRTASNSPLHF
15	NA	TRBV7-8	NA	TRBJ1-1	TGTGCCAGCAGCGTCCGGGGGACGGGGAACACTGAAGCTTTCTTT	CASSVRGTGNTEAFF
13	TRBD1	TRBV7-9	NA	TRBJ2-7	TGTGCCAGCAGCAGGCAGGGGGCCTACGAGCAGTACTTC	CASSRQGAYEQYF
17	NA	TRBV7-9	NA	TRBJ2-4	TGTGCCAGCAGCTTAAGAGACCAGGGATTCGCCAAAAACATTCAGTACTTC	CASSLRDQGFAKNIQYF
14	TRBD1	TRBV10-1	few	TRBJ2-7	TGCGCCAGCAGTGAGTCCTCCCGGGACAGAATAAGGTACTTC	CASSESSRDRIRYF
14	TRBD1	TRBV19	NA	TRBJ1-1	TGTGCCAGTATCCCCGGGACAGGGGGCACTGAAGCTTTCTTT	CASIPGTGGTEAFF
14	TRBD1	TRBV28	NA	TRBJ2-7	TGTGCCAGCAGTACTCGGACAGGGAACTACGAGCAGTACTTC	CASSTRTGNYEQYF
15	TRBD2	TRBV6-4	NA	TRBJ2-3	TGTGCCAGCTCCCGGACTAGCGCCGCCGGGGATACGCAGTATTTT	CASSRTSAAGDTQYF
16	TRBD2	TRBV10-1	NA	TRBJ2-3	TGCGCCAGCAACTCCGGGACTAGCGGGGCCACAGATACGCAGTATTTT	CASNSGTSGATDTQYF
16	NA	TRBV19	NA	TRBJ2-7	TGTGCCAGTAGTATAGGACTACCATCGGTTGGCTACGAGCAGTACTTC	CASSIGLPSVGYEQYF
16	TRBD1	TRBV6-6	NA	TRBJ1-4	TGTGCCAGCAGCGACGCGGGGGGACAGTTTCGAGAAAAACTGTTTTTT	CASSDAGGQFREKLFF